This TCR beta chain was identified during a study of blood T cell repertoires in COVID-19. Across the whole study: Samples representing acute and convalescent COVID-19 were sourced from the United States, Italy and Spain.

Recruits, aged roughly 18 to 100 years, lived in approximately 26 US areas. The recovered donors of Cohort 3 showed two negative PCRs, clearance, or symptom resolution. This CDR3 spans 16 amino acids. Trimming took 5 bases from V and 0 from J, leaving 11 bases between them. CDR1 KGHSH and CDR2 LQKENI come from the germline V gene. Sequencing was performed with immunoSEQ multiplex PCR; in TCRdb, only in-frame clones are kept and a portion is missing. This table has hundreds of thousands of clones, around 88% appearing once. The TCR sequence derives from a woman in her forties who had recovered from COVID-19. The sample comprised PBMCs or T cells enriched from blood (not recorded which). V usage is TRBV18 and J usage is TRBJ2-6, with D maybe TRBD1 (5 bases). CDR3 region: CASSYQGISGANVLTF. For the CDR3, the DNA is TGTGCCAGCTCATATCAGGGTATCTCTGGGGCCAACGTCCTGACTTTC.